This TCR beta chain was sequenced for a study of human T cells and chemical hapten exposure. TCRdb re-derived calls from the RACE reads in MiXCR, one entry per CDR3 protein. The table lists 300,000 to 450,000 distinct CDR3 sequences, nearly 5% of them singletons. Notes on the study in general: Donors, who had alopecia, may show an immune response that differs from healthy people's.

Looked up from germline, CDR1 is LNHDA and CDR2 is SQIVND (reference sequence). With 3 bases removed from V and 1 base from J, the gap between germline ends came to 19 bases. The CDR3 loop spans 17 amino acids. This clonotype occurred many times. Antigen unknown. Time point: patch test 1, 2 weeks after DPC sensitization. Indicated treatment: therapeutic diphenylcyclopropenone sensitization with weekly scalp DPC. The receptor's source is a woman in her forties or fifties with alopecia areata. Some clones in this sample may be carry-over from other donors' samples. This material consisted of whole blood, taken in connection with sensitization to the hapten diphenylcyclopropenone (DPC). The rearrangement joins TRBV19 to TRBJ2-7, with D tentatively TRBD2 (6 bases). CDR3: CASSIGRAGGNSYEQYF. CDR3 in DNA: TGTGCCAGTAGTATTGGACGAGCGGGCGGTAATTCCTACGAGCAGTACTTC.